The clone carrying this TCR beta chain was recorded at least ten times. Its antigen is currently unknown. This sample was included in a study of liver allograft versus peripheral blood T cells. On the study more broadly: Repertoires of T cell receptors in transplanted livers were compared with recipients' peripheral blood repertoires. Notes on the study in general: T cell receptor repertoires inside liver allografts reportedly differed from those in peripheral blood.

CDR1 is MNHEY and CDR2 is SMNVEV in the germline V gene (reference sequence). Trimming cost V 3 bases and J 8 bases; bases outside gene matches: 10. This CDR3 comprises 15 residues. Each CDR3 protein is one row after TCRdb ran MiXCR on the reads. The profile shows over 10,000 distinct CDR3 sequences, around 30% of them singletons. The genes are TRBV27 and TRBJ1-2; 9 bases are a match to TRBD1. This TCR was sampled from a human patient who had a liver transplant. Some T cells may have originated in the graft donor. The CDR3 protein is CASSFSGQGRAGYTF. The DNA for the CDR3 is TGTGCCAGCAGTTTTTCGGGACAGGGAAGGGCAGGCTACACCTTC.